This section outlines one T cell receptor (beta chain) sequence together with its context. This clonotype was counted at least ten times. The target of this receptor is not known. The record has no base qualities; no much larger clone is one base away. This record comes from a study of T cells of healthy individuals (dated by TCRdb to the late 2010s). Reading from cysteine to phenylalanine, the CDR3 counts 14 amino acids. The kept DNA is CDR3 alone, 42 bases in frame from the first base. CDR1 MNHEY and CDR2 SMNVEV are derived from the germline V gene (reference sequence). V is trimmed back by 8 bases and J by 4 bases, and the junction contains 8 bases that no gene match accounts for. Libraries were built with 5' RACE. Sequencing relied on an Illumina MiSeq. TCRdb trimmed the raw reads at Q25, called clones with MiXCR and kept productive beta chains. Rows are unified per CDR3 protein, each entry keeping the most common DNA and genes. Present in this sample are around 80,000 distinct CDR3 sequences, roughly 5% of which were seen just once. The ten largest clonotypes hold around 8% of the sample.

This sequence was found in a female donor in good health. Here the chain combines TRBV27 and TRBJ2-1; the junction holds 7 bases that match TRBD1. DNA sequence: TGTGCCAGCGCAGGACAGGAGATTTACAATGAGCAGTTCTTC. The encoded protein is CASAGQEIYNEQFF.